This T cell receptor (beta chain) was observed in a study of blood T cell repertoires in COVID-19. The CDR3 loop spans 12 amino acids. V was trimmed by 3 bases and J by 6 bases, leaving 5 bases between them. Germline CDR1 is MDHEN and CDR2 is SYDVKM. Sequenced by immunoSEQ multiplex PCR; TCRdb stores in-frame clones only, minus some. The table has some 370,000 clones, 87% seen once; the top ten hold about 10%. The chain recombines TRBV28 with TRBJ2-2, with D hard to call. This sequence was found in a woman in her 30s with COVID-19, enrolled during active disease. The sequenced sample consisted of peripheral blood. The CDR3 nucleotides are TGTGCCAGCAGTTTCAGTGCCGGGGAGCTGTTTTTT. Protein sequence: CASSFSAGELFF.